This passage covers 2 T cell receptor beta chains from one sample sequenced in a study of chemoradiotherapy in HPV16-positive cancers. Sequencing used immunoSEQ multiplex PCR; TCRdb keeps in-frame clones, though not all of them. Of 15,000 to 20,000 clones listed, 85% to 90% are singletons. Material: blood, obtained from a patient who underwent chemoradiotherapy. These receptors were taken from a human donor with HPV-associated anogenital cancer.

The chain carries TRBV5-1 and TRBJ2-6; 10 nucleotides align to TRBD2. Per germline, CDR1 SGHRS and CDR2 YFSETQ. V lost 0 bases and J lost 2; bases outside the gene matches: 8. The CDR3 is made up of 19 amino acids. The CDR3 spells CASSLVGSGGITGANVLTF. CDR3 coding DNA: TGCGCCAGCAGCTTGGTCGGTAGCGGGGGGATAACTGGGGCCAACGTCCTGACTTTC. Full variable domain (outside the CDR3, taken from reference TRBV5-1 and TRBJ2-6): KAGVTQTPRYLIKTRGQQVTLSCSPISGHRSVSWYQQTPGQGLQFLFEYFSETQRNKGNFPGRFSGRQFSNSRSEMNVSTLELGDSALYLCASSLVGSGGITGANVLTFGAGSRLTVL.

The rearrangement joins TRBV28 to TRBJ2-5; the D gene could be TRBD1 or TRBD2 (5 bases each). V gave up 4 bases and J gave up 3 bases, with 15 bases separating them. The germline gives CDR1 MDHEN, CDR2 SYDVKM. CDR3 length: 15 residues. CDR3 nucleotides: TGTGCCAGCAGTTCCCGGGACGGCAGAAAAGAGACCCAGTACTTC. Translated, it gives CASSSRDGRKETQYF. Supplemented by reference TRBV28 and TRBJ2-5, the full variable domain reads DVKVTQSSRYLVKRTGEKVFLECVQDMDHENMFWYRQDPGLGLRLIYFSYDVKMKEKGDIPEGYSVSREKKERFSLILESASTNQTSMYLCASSSRDGRKETQYFGPGTRLLVL.